These 31 T cell receptor beta chains originate from one sample sequenced in a study of cytomegalovirus exposure and HLA in healthy donors. PCR employed 60 Vbeta and 13 Jbeta primers. Only in-frame clones appear in the TCRdb table, and some are missing; sequencing was by immunoSEQ multiplex PCR. The sample lists approximately 110,000 clones, just under 75% occurring once. The sample taken for sequencing was PBMCs. The receptors come from a man between 60 and 75 years old in good health and CMV-seropositive.

The chain is built from TRBV2 and TRBJ1-6, with D uncertain. CDR1 is SNHLY, CDR2 FYNNEI, per germline. The length of the CDR3 is 12 residues. Trimming shortened V by 0 bases and J by 18 bases, and 12 bases separated the two germline ends. CDR3 DNA: TGTGCCAGCAGTGAAGCGACCAGGCACCCCCACTTT. As protein: CASSEATRHPHF.

The chain recombines TRBV10-1 with TRBJ1-4; D gene uncertain. CDR1 WNHNN and CDR2 SYGVQD come from the germline V gene (reference sequence). CDR3 length: 15 residues. V lost 0 bases to trimming and J lost 4 bases, with 9 bases between them. CDR3 DNA: TGCGCCAGCAGTGAGTCGACAACCTATAATGAAAAACTGTTTTTT. It is translated as CASSESTTYNEKLFF.

The J gene is TRBJ2-3, the V gene TRBV10-3, with 7 bases that match TRBD2. Per germline, CDR1 ENHRY and CDR2 SYGVKD. The CDR3 covers 14 residues. V trimming: 5 bases; J trimming: 2 bases; junction bases outside the gene matches: 4. CDR3 DNA sequence: TGTGCCATCAGTACCGGGACTACCACAGATACGCAGTATTTT. It codes for CAISTGTTTDTQYF.

This chain connects TRBV25-1 to TRBJ2-1; tentatively, D is TRBD1 (6 bases). The V gene lost 3 bases and the J gene lost 2 bases, with 11 bases spanning the gap. Germline values: CDR1 MGHDK, CDR2 SYGVNS. The CDR3 contains 15 residues. CDR3 residues: CASSDKGVPYNEQFF. Written as DNA, the CDR3 is TGTGCCAGCAGTGACAAGGGGGTCCCCTACAATGAGCAGTTCTTC.

The chain links TRBV5-1 to TRBJ2-2, with 7 bases fitting TRBD2. Germline-derived CDR1 and CDR2 are SGHRS and YFSETQ. The CDR3 extends over 14 amino acids. The J segment lost 4 bases and the V segment lost 0 bases, leaving 0 bases of the junction unmatched. The CDR3 nucleotides are TGCGCCAGCAGCTTGGGACTAGCCACCGGGGAGCTGTTTTTT. As protein: CASSLGLATGELFF.

The J gene is TRBJ1-6, the V gene TRBV19, with a tentative D call TRBD1 (5 bases). The CDR3 covers 18 residues. The germline CDR1 and CDR2 sequences are LNHDA and SQIVND (reference sequence). V dropped 8 bases and J dropped 1 base, with 21 bases sitting between them. This chain's CDR3 is CASGFVGRQRSYNSPLHF. The CDR3 region has the DNA TGTGCCAGTGGCTTTGTAGGACGACAGAGGTCCTATAATTCACCCCTCCACTTT.

The gene calls are TRBV2 and TRBJ2-3, with 10 bases identical to TRBD2. Germline values: CDR1 SNHLY, CDR2 FYNNEI. The CDR3 loop spans 15 amino acids. The V segment lost 8 bases and the J segment 3 bases; nucleotides outside the gene matches: 8. CDR3 residues: CASSRERGGTDTQYF. In DNA form, the CDR3 reads TGTGCCAGCTCTCGTGAGCGGGGGGGTACAGATACGCAGTATTTT.

This clone was recorded a few times. The CDR3 reads CASSPGRGQGGSEQYF. For the CDR3, the DNA is TGCGCCAGCAGCCCGGGACGTGGGCAGGGAGGTTCCGAGCAGTACTTC. The rearrangement links TRBV5-1 to TRBJ2-7, with a possible D match to TRBD2 (6 bases). Trimming removed 4 bases from V and 6 bases from J, with 23 bases in between. Germline V gene data show CDR1 as SGHRS and CDR2 as YFSETQ. The CDR3 contains 16 residues.

The gene calls are TRBV6-1 and TRBJ2-2, with D perhaps TRBD1 (6 bases). CDR1 MNHNS and CDR2 SASEGT come from the germline V gene. The CDR3 loop spans 14 amino acids. The V gene lost 7 bases and the J gene lost 7 bases, with 16 bases spanning the gap. CDR3 in DNA: TGTGCCAGCACAGGGGACATTAGGGTCGGGGAGCTGTTTTTT. It codes for CASTGDIRVGELFF.

The chain's CDR3 is CASSWDSERTEAFF. CDR3 bases: TGCGCCAGCAGCTGGGACAGTGAGAGGACTGAAGCTTTCTTT. This rearrangement joins TRBV5-1 to TRBJ1-1; 7 bases fit TRBD1. CDR3 length equals 14 residues. V lost 3 bases, J lost 5 bases, and 7 bases stayed unmatched. Germline CDR1 reads SGHRS; CDR2 reads YFSETQ.

CDR3 DNA sequence: TGCGCCAGCAGCTTAACTAGCGGGACTCATGAGCAGTTCTTC. Protein: CASSLTSGTHEQFF. The chain couples TRBV5-1 to TRBJ2-1; 10 bases are shared with TRBD2. CDR3 size: 14 residues. J was trimmed by 8 bases and V by 2 bases; bases with no gene match: 4. Germline lookup yields CDR1 SGHRS and CDR2 YFSETQ.

CDR3 nucleotides: TGTGCCAGCAGCCAATCGCGACAGGGGGGCTACGAGCAGTACTTC. Its translation is CASSQSRQGGYEQYF. J is TRBJ2-7 and V is TRBV2, with TRBD1 matching over 9 bases. The CDR3 covers 15 residues. Looked up from germline, CDR1 is SNHLY and CDR2 is FYNNEI. The junction had 9 bases not matched to a gene; V was cut back by 6 bases and J by 3 bases.

This clone was seen a few times. This chain links TRBV2 with TRBJ2-2; no clear D gene. Deletions cut 7 bases from V and 5 bases from J, with 8 bases between. Germline assignment: CDR1 SNHLY and CDR2 FYNNEI. The CDR3 contains 12 residues. CDR3 coding DNA: TGTGCCAGCAATCGGCGGACCGGGGAGCTGTTTTTT. This codes for CASNRRTGELFF.

V gene TRBV4-2 combines with J gene TRBJ2-3, with D tentatively TRBD1 (5 bases). V lost 1 base and J 9 bases, leaving 11 bases between the germline ends. CDR3 length: 13 amino acids. Germline V CDR1 and CDR2: LGHNA, YNFKEQ. Here the CDR3 reads CASSQAYGQTQYF. The DNA for the CDR3 is TGTGCCAGCAGCCAAGCATACGGACAAACGCAGTATTTT.

This clone was recorded a few times. The chain uses TRBV5-1 and TRBJ1-1, with D hard to call. With 5 bases removed from V and 1 base from J, the gap between germline ends came to 9 bases. The CDR3 consists of 13 residues. The germline gives CDR1 SGHRS, CDR2 YFSETQ. CDR3 in amino acids: CASSHIQNTEAFF. CDR3 in DNA: TGCGCCAGCAGTCATATACAGAACACTGAAGCTTTCTTT.

The chain's CDR3 is CASSPWTGPYEQYF. Written as DNA, the CDR3 is TGTGCCAGCAGCCCTTGGACAGGCCCCTACGAGCAGTACTTC. The chain uses TRBV5-4 and TRBJ2-7; 7 bases line up with TRBD1. The germline gives CDR1 SGHNT, CDR2 YYREEE (reference sequence). Losses at the gene ends were 4 bases for V and 2 bases for J; bases not matched to a gene: 6. The CDR3 has 14 amino acids.

This clone was detected only once. The rearrangement joins TRBV6-1 to TRBJ2-5; D is perhaps TRBD1 (8 bases). Germline CDR1 MNHNS, CDR2 SASEGT. With 8 bases removed from V and 4 bases from J, the gap between germline ends came to 20 bases. CDR3 length equals 15 residues. CDR3 amino acids: CASGINRGGLETQYF. In DNA, the CDR3 is TGTGCCAGCGGAATTAACAGGGGGGGATTAGAGACCCAGTACTTC.

The genes are TRBV4-1 and TRBJ2-5; 9 bases map to TRBD1. J lost 0 bases, V lost 1 base, and 6 bases had no gene match. The length of the CDR3 is 17 residues. CDR1 and CDR2 from the germline V gene are MGHRA and YSYEKL. The CDR3 DNA follows: TGCGCCAGCAGCCAAGTGAGGGGGGACAGGGACCAAGAGACCCAGTACTTC. Its protein product is CASSQVRGDRDQETQYF.

The rearrangement joins TRBV6-6 to TRBJ2-1; 7 bases map to TRBD2. Germline loops: CDR1 MNHNY, CDR2 SVGAGI (reference sequence). V shed 8 bases, J shed 2 bases, and the junction held 0 bases outside the gene matches. The CDR3 spans 12 residues. This CDR3 is CASGGAYNEQFF. In DNA, the CDR3 is TGTGCCAGCGGGGGGGCCTACAATGAGCAGTTCTTC.

The chain joins TRBV5-1 to TRBJ1-6; D gene unclear. This CDR3 has 15 amino acids. Trimming took off 4 bases at V and 0 bases at J, with 8 bases between the two ends. The germline V gene encodes CDR1 SGHRS and CDR2 YFSETQ. The CDR3 protein is CASSPESSYNSPLHF. CDR3 sequence (DNA): TGCGCCAGCAGCCCGGAGAGCTCCTATAATTCACCCCTCCACTTT.

This clone has only a few counts. This sequence joins TRBV7-3 and TRBJ2-7, with TRBD2 as a possible D gene (5 bases). The CDR3 loop spans 14 amino acids. V lost 0 bases, J lost 0 bases, and 6 bases lay in between. Germline loops: CDR1 SGHTA, CDR2 FQGTGA. The CDR3 coding sequence is TGTGCCAGCAGCTTAACCCGGGACTCCTACGAGCAGTACTTC. As protein: CASSLTRDSYEQYF.

This chain's CDR3 is CASRGQANTEAFF. DNA of the CDR3: TGCGCCAGCAGAGGACAGGCGAACACTGAAGCTTTCTTT. The chain employs TRBV10-2 and TRBJ1-1; TRBD1 agrees at 7 bases. Germline trimming cut 6 bases from V and 1 base from J; bases unmatched to any gene: 2. Germline-derived CDR1 and CDR2 are WSHSY and SAAADI. The CDR3 extends over 13 amino acids.

The gene calls are TRBV5-1 and TRBJ2-6; D may be TRBD1 (5 bases). Trimming removed 4 bases from V and 4 bases from J, with 9 bases in between. CDR3 size: 14 residues. The germline V gene has CDR1 SGHRS and CDR2 YFSETQ. CDR3 sequence reads: CASSLRTGANVLTF. The CDR3 DNA follows: TGCGCCAGCAGCCTCCGGACAGGGGCCAACGTCCTGACTTTC.

This clone was picked up one time. This chain uses TRBV28 with TRBJ1-5; D possibly corresponds to TRBD1 (5 bases). Germline-derived CDR1 and CDR2 are MDHEN and SYDVKM. The CDR3 length is 16 residues. V lost 3 bases to trimming and J lost 5 bases, with 17 bases between them. For the CDR3, the DNA is TGTGCCAGCAGTTTGCAGGGCCATCCTTGGGATCAGCCCCAGCATTTT. As protein: CASSLQGHPWDQPQHF.

The V call is TRBV5-6, the J call TRBJ1-5, with TRBD1 matching 7 bases. The CDR3 length is 16 residues. The germline CDR1 and CDR2 sequences are SGHDT and YYEEEE. V gave up 1 base and J gave up 2 bases; unmatched junction bases: 6. CDR3 region: CASSLFVTGGNQPQHF. The CDR3 DNA sequence: TGTGCCAGCAGCTTGTTCGTAACAGGGGGCAATCAGCCCCAGCATTTT. Combining the CDR3 with reference TRBV5-6 and TRBJ1-5 gives the whole variable domain DAGVTQSPTHLIKTRGQQVTLRCSPKSGHDTVSWYQQALGQGPQFIFQYYEEEERQRGNFPDRFSGHQFPNYSSELNVNALLLGDSALYLCASSLFVTGGNQPQHFGDGTRLSIL.

The rearrangement uses TRBV6-6 and TRBJ2-7; D gene uncertain. Germline CDR1 MNHNY, CDR2 SVGAGI (reference sequence). With 5 bases removed from V and 6 bases from J, the gap between germline ends came to 8 bases. There are 11 residues in the CDR3. The CDR3 DNA reads TGTGCCAGCAGTGTCCCGGGCGAGCAGTACTTC. It encodes CASSVPGEQYF.

The rearrangement links TRBV5-1 to TRBJ1-1, with 10 bases identical to TRBD1. The CDR3 spans 14 residues. Germline CDR1 is SGHRS and CDR2 is YFSETQ. Trimming at V came to 6 bases and at J to 1 base, leaving 3 bases not matched to a gene. The CDR3 sequence is CASKGQGSNTEAFF. The CDR3 DNA sequence: TGCGCCAGCAAGGGACAGGGGTCGAACACTGAAGCTTTCTTT. The full variable domain, in which reference TRBV5-1 and TRBJ1-1 provide the parts outside the CDR3, is KAGVTQTPRYLIKTRGQQVTLSCSPISGHRSVSWYQQTPGQGLQFLFEYFSETQRNKGNFPGRFSGRQFSNSRSEMNVSTLELGDSALYLCASKGQGSNTEAFFGQGTRLTVV.

This rearrangement joins TRBV5-3 to TRBJ2-1, with D perhaps matching TRBD1 (6 bases). TRBV5-3 is classed as an ORF, of uncertain function. The CDR3 extends over 15 amino acids. Trimming left V 5 bases short and J 0 bases short, with 12 bases between. CDR3 protein: CARSSDRRSYNEQFF. DNA for the CDR3: TGTGCCAGAAGTTCCGACAGGCGCTCCTACAATGAGCAGTTCTTC.

V and J are TRBV2 and TRBJ1-5; TRBD1 matches at 7 bases. The length of the CDR3 is 15 residues. CDR1 is SNHLY, CDR2 FYNNEI, per germline. After removal of 3 bases from V and 3 bases from J, the junction contained 5 bases not matched to a gene. CDR3 protein: CASSDGTATNQPQHF. CDR3 sequence (DNA): TGTGCCAGCAGTGACGGGACAGCCACCAATCAGCCCCAGCATTTT.

A single count supports this clone. V is TRBV5-1 and J is TRBJ1-1, with a weak D call TRBD1 (6 bases). The CDR3 runs to 14 residues. Germline values: CDR1 SGHRS, CDR2 YFSETQ. Trimming pared 2 bases from V and 3 bases from J, leaving 11 bases between. This CDR3 is CASSFSGVDTEAFF. The CDR3 region has the DNA TGCGCCAGCAGCTTTTCAGGGGTGGACACTGAAGCTTTCTTT.

Notes on this clone: An end of the junction differs from the germline gene, which may be a read error. The rearrangement links TRBV27 to TRBJ2-5; unclear D gene. The germline CDR1 and CDR2 sequences are MNHEY and SMNVEV (reference sequence). The CDR3 covers 9 residues. The CDR3 DNA sequence: TGTGCCAGCAAACTATCCCGGCACTTC. It is translated as CASKLSRHF.